This TCR beta chain was identified in a study of cytomegalovirus exposure and HLA in healthy donors. The CDR3 loop spans 16 amino acids. Unmatched junction bases numbered 7, after V lost 4 bases and J lost 3 bases. The germline gives CDR1 LNHDA, CDR2 SQIVND (reference sequence). A multiplex PCR was run with 60 Vbeta primers and 13 Jbeta primers. Clones were sequenced by immunoSEQ multiplex PCR, and TCRdb holds only the in-frame ones, with some missing. The data contain more than 140,000 clones, almost 85% of them singletons. The sequencing sample was made of PBMCs. This rearrangement joins TRBV19 to TRBJ2-7; 12 nucleotides match TRBD2. This TCR was sampled from a woman between 40 and 55 years old in good health and CMV-seronegative. The CDR3 sequence is CASSTNEGLAGYEQYF. The CDR3 DNA sequence: TGTGCCAGTAGTACAAACGAGGGACTAGCGGGCTACGAGCAGTACTTC.